The TCR beta chain under discussion was sequenced for a study of technical replicates of blood from a handful of donors. V was shortened by 6 bases and J by 3 bases, with 20 bases between the two germline ends. Germline-derived CDR1 and CDR2 are MGHRA and YSYEKL. The CDR3 is 16 residues long. TCRdb's table, derived via immunoSEQ multiplex PCR, lists solely in-frame clones and lacks some. The repertoire holds tens of thousands of clones, with nearly 97% as singletons. Sequencing used T cells isolated from PBMCs. The clonotype originates from a human donor in good health. V gene TRBV4-1 combines with J gene TRBJ1-2, with D unresolved. CDR3 region: CASRQTGLFPYYGYTF. CDR3 nucleotides: TGCGCCAGCAGGCAAACTGGACTTTTTCCCTACTATGGCTACACCTTC.